This T cell receptor beta chain comes out of a study of blood T cell repertoires in COVID-19. The CDR3 totals 14 residues. The germline CDR1 and CDR2 sequences are SGHRS and YFSETQ. Trimming removed 2 bases from V and 6 bases from J; junction bases left unmatched: 7. How the authors handled the data: By means of reference gene primer amplification, nucleated cell counts were estimated. Clones were sequenced by immunoSEQ multiplex PCR, and TCRdb holds only the in-frame ones, with some missing. V, J and clone size were drawn from that table, and D and trimming were deduced from the DNA. The sample contains approximately 78,000 clones, approximately 85% of which appear only once. A few counts support this clone.

The chain has TRBV5-1 and TRBJ2-7; 8 nucleotides line up with TRBD1. Sequencing was carried out using peripheral blood. The source is a man aged 45-65 years with acute or convalescent COVID-19. The DNA of the CDR3 is TGCGCCAGCAGCTTTTTACAGGGGGGTTCCGAGCAGTACTTC. This translates into CASSFLQGGSEQYF.